One sample yielded the 9 T cell receptor beta chains listed below, sequenced in a study of breast tumors, draining lymph nodes, adjacent tissues. TCRdb redid the calling of the multiplex PCR reads with MiXCR, one entry per CDR3 protein. This sample has approximately 280,000 distinct CDR3 sequences; 30% to 35% occur once, and the top ten carry under 1.2%. Samples came from axillary lymph nodes draining the breast cancer. The sample comprised axillary lymph node tissue. Source of these receptors: a female donor with breast cancer. Some clones in this sample may be carry-over from other donors' samples.

This clonotype was detected many times. The chain employs TRBV6-5 and TRBJ1-6; weak D call: TRBD1 (5 bases). V was trimmed by 3 bases and J by 8 bases, leaving 11 bases between them. This CDR3 is 14 amino acids long. Germline CDR1 MNHEY, CDR2 SVGAGI. DNA of the CDR3: TGTGCCAGCAGTTATAATGGGGGGGATTCACCCCTCCACTTT. Translation gives CASSYNGGDSPLHF.

The sample holds a few counts of this clonotype. V gene TRBV30 combines with J gene TRBJ2-1, with TRBD2 identical over 7 bases. From germline, CDR1 is GTSNPN and CDR2 SVGIG (reference sequence). V shed 0 bases, J shed 11 bases, and the junction held 4 bases outside the gene matches. The CDR3 extends over 12 amino acids. The CDR3 protein is CAWSVLREKQFF. In DNA, the CDR3 is TGTGCCTGGAGTGTACTGCGGGAGAAGCAGTTCTTC.

Regarding this clonotype: A much larger clone lies one base from this, so it may be a read error. This chain joins TRBV7-6 and TRBJ1-2; unclear D gene. V gave up 1 base and J gave up 8 bases, with 26 bases separating them. Germline CDR1 is SGHVS and CDR2 is FNYEAQ. CDR3 length: 18 residues. The CDR3 sequence: CASSLVPGPETPSGGYTF. CDR3 nucleotides: TGTGCCAGCAGCTTAGTTCCCGGGCCCGAAACGCCGTCTGGGGGCTACACCTTC.

At least ten counts were recorded for this clonotype. V usage is TRBV4-2 and J usage is TRBJ2-1; D gene unclear. The ends were cut back, 0 bases at V and 5 bases at J, with 14 bases in the middle. Germline lookup yields CDR1 LGHNA and CDR2 YNFKEQ. This CDR3 comprises 16 residues. DNA of the CDR3: TGTGCCAGCAGCCAAGAAGTCTGGTCGACACACAATGAGCAGTTCTTC. Translation: CASSQEVWSTHNEQFF.

Worth noting for this clonotype: Possible read error: a much larger clone is one base away. This chain joins TRBV20-1 and TRBJ2-7, with TRBD2 matching over 8 bases. Germline CDR1 and CDR2: DFQATT and SNEGSKA (reference sequence). The CDR3 loop spans 12 amino acids. CDR3 DNA: TGCAGTGCTAGGCGGGGGGCCTACGAGCCGTACTTC. Its translation: CSARRGAYEPYF.

With regard to this clonotype: A much larger clone sits a single nucleotide away, making a read error possible. This chain joins TRBV6-5 and TRBJ2-5; perhaps TRBD1 as D (5 bases). Germline V gene lookup returns CDR1 MNHEY and CDR2 SVGAGI. The V end was cut by 3 bases, the J end by 7 bases, with 15 bases between. The CDR3 spans 14 residues. This CDR3 is CASSYLPGSGTQYF. DNA for the CDR3: TGTGCCAGCAGTTATCTCCCAGGGTCAGGGACCCAGTACTTC.

On this clonotype: The germline gene is not matched at one end of the junction; a read error may be the cause. This chain links TRBV6-5 with TRBJ2-7, with 8 bases fitting TRBD1. Germline assignment: CDR1 MNHEY and CDR2 SVGAGI. This CDR3 has 15 amino acids. The CDR3 loop reads CASSHSRDRSYEQYF. For the CDR3, the DNA is TGTGCCAGCAGTCACTCACGGGACAGGTCCTACGAGCAGTACTTC.

The chain uses TRBV6-2 or TRBV6-3 and TRBJ2-3; 13 nucleotides align to TRBD2. V shed 2 bases, J shed 3 bases, and the junction held 8 bases outside the gene matches. The CDR3 has 18 residues. Germline CDR1 and CDR2: MNHEY and SVGEGT. CDR3: CASSYNGRTSGSTDTQYF. The CDR3 nucleotides read TGTGCCAGCAGTTACAATGGCCGGACTAGCGGGAGTACAGATACGCAGTATTTT.

In this sample, this clonotype turned up many times. The chain employs TRBV7-8 and TRBJ2-1; maybe TRBD2 (6 bases). CDR1 is SGHVS, CDR2 FQNEAQ, per germline. V dropped 2 bases and J dropped 9 bases, with 17 bases sitting between them. The CDR3 loop spans 15 amino acids. CDR3 DNA sequence: TGTGCCAGCAGCTTAAATACTAGCCCCTTCGCTGAGCAGTTCTTC. It is translated as CASSLNTSPFAEQFF.